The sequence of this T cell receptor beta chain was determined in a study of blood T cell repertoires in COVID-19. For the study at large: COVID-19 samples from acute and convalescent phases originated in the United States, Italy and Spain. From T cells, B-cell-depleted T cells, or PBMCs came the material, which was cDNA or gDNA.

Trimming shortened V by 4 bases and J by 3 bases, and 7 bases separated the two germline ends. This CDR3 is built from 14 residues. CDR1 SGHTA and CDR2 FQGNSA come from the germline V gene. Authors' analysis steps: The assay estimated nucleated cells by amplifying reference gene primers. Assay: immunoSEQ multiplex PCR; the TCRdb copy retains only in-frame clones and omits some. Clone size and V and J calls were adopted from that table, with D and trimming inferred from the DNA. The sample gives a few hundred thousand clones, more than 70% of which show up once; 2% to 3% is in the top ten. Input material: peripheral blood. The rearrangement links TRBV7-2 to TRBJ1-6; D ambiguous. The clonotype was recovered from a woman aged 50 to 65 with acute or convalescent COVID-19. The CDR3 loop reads CASSSRDYNSPLHF. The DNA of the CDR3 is TGTGCCAGCAGCTCCCGGGACTATAATTCACCCCTCCACTTT.